This T cell receptor (beta chain) was found in a study of blood T cell repertoires in COVID-19. Overall study: The cDNA or gDNA used as material had been derived from T cells, B-cell-depleted T cells, or PBMCs.

Enrolment of Seattle patients took place during active infection, and they were followed longitudinally. V was pared by 8 bases and J by 4 bases, with 12 bases between. CDR3 size: 13 residues. The germline gives CDR1 MGHDK, CDR2 SYGVNS. The assay was immunoSEQ multiplex PCR, and TCRdb's table has in-frame clones only and misses some. The data show around 200,000 clones, 75% to 85% seen once. The source material was peripheral blood. The clonotype originates from a woman in her twenties or thirties with COVID-19, enrolled during active disease. The V and J genes are TRBV25-1 and TRBJ1-3; weak D call: TRBD1 (5 bases). The CDR3 here is CASGGGTGNTIYF. The CDR3 DNA follows: TGTGCCAGCGGGGGGGGAACGGGAAACACCATATATTTT.